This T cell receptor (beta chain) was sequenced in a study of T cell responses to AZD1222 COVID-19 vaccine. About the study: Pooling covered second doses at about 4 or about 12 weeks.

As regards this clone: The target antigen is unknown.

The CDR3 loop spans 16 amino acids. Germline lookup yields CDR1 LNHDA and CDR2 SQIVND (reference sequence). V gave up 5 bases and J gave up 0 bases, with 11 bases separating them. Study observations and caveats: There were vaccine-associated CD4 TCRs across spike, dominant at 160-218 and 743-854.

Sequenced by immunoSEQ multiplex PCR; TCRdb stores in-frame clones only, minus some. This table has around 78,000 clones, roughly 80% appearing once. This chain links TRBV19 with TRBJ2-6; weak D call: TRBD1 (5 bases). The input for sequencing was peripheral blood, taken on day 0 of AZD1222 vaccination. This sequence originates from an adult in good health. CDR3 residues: CASSRPRVSGANVLTF. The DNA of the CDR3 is TGTGCCAGTAGTCGGCCCAGGGTCTCTGGGGCCAACGTCCTGACTTTC.